Listed here are 28 T cell receptor beta chains from one sample, sequenced in a study of cytomegalovirus exposure and HLA in healthy donors (dated by TCRdb to about 2017). Library preparation employed the immunoSEQ multiplex PCR assay. The table was pulled from immuneACCESS by TCRdb, which kept in-frame rearrangements only. Such tables lose some clones; where checked, under half of the loss comes from unresolved V genes, and the rest has no known cause. Within this sample are roughly 80,000 clones, with about nine tenths of them counted one time only. In total, the top ten clones hold about 2.2% of the sample. The sequencing input was PBMCs. All receptors derive from a man under 40 in good health and CMV-seronegative.

This chain joins TRBV6-1 and TRBJ2-6; D remains ambiguous. The CDR3 has 14 amino acids. Trimming removed 2 bases at V and 2 bases at J, with 4 bases between. Germline loops: CDR1 MNHNS, CDR2 SASEGT. The CDR3 sequence is CASSERAGANVLTF. The CDR3 DNA reads as TGTGCCAGCAGTGAACGGGCTGGGGCCAACGTCCTGACTTTC.

The V and J genes are TRBV6-1 and TRBJ2-7; no reliable D call. The V end lost 1 base, the J end lost 1 base, and 17 bases lay between the germline ends. CDR3 length equals 17 residues. Germline V gene lookup returns CDR1 MNHNS and CDR2 SASEGT. Here the CDR3 reads CASSEGSPGPSSYEQYF. CDR3 nucleotides: TGTGCCAGCAGTGAAGGTTCCCCAGGCCCAAGTTCCTACGAGCAGTACTTC.

The CDR3 spells CASSFSGTGDSNEQFF. The CDR3 DNA is TGCGCCAGCAGCTTTTCCGGGACAGGGGATTCGAATGAGCAGTTCTTC. The rearrangement links TRBV5-1 to TRBJ2-1; 10 bases map to TRBD1. There are 16 residues in the CDR3. Germline V lookup: CDR1 SGHRS, CDR2 YFSETQ. With V trimmed by 2 bases and J by 7 bases, 9 bases remained unmatched.

The chain employs TRBV11-3 and TRBJ2-7; TRBD2 agrees at 12 bases. V dropped 4 bases and J dropped 7; count of bases not matched to a gene: 8. Germline CDR1 SGHNT, CDR2 YENEEA. The CDR3 length is 15 residues. The CDR3 sequence is CASSSDGGTSGEQYF. In nucleotides, the CDR3 is TGTGCCAGCAGCTCGGATGGTGGGACTAGCGGGGAGCAGTACTTC.

A single count supports this clone. V gene TRBV27 combines with J gene TRBJ2-7, with 7 bases aligning to TRBD1. V was pared by 3 bases and J by 4 bases, with 9 bases of the junction left unmatched. Germline V gene sequence: CDR1 MNHEY, CDR2 SMNVEV (reference sequence). The CDR3 loop spans 15 amino acids. CDR3 sequence (DNA): TGTGCCAGCAGTTTCCCGGGACAGAGGGTATACGAGCAGTACTTC. This codes for CASSFPGQRVYEQYF.

The gene calls are TRBV7-3 and TRBJ2-1; 10 positions match TRBD1. In germline, CDR1 is SGHTA, CDR2 FQGTGA. The CDR3 loop spans 14 amino acids. Germline trimming cut 6 bases from V and 7 bases from J; bases unmatched to any gene: 6. The CDR3 DNA sequence: TGTGCCAGCAGACCTCGGACAGGGGGGAATGAGCAGTTCTTC. Its protein is CASRPRTGGNEQFF.

The CDR3 DNA reads TGTGCCAGCAGCATCAGGTCAACTAATGAAAAACTGTTTTTT. It encodes CASSIRSTNEKLFF. The chain recombines TRBV2 with TRBJ1-4; D gene uncertain. The germline gives CDR1 SNHLY, CDR2 FYNNEI. CDR3 length: 14 residues. With 6 bases removed from V and 0 bases from J, the gap between germline ends came to 8 bases.

The CDR3 loop is CSVMAGSSYEQYF. In DNA form, the CDR3 reads TGCAGCGTTATGGCAGGATCCTCCTACGAGCAGTACTTC. V gene TRBV29-1 combines with J gene TRBJ2-7; no definite D call. CDR3 length: 13 residues. With 5 bases removed from V and 0 bases from J, the gap between germline ends came to 11 bases. CDR1 SQVTM and CDR2 ANQGSEA come from the germline V gene.

V gene TRBV29-1 combines with J gene TRBJ2-1; D is perhaps TRBD2 (5 bases). V was trimmed by 4 bases and J by 0 bases, leaving 13 bases between them. CDR1 SQVTM and CDR2 ANQGSEA come from the germline V gene. This CDR3 has 15 amino acids. CDR3 loop: CSVGAKRNSYNEQFF. CDR3 bases: TGCAGCGTTGGGGCTAAGCGGAACTCCTACAATGAGCAGTTCTTC.

The genes are TRBV28 and TRBJ1-5; maybe TRBD1 (6 bases). Germline V gene sequence: CDR1 MDHEN, CDR2 SYDVKM. The CDR3 covers 18 residues. V lost 6 bases, J lost 4 bases, and 25 bases lay in between. The CDR3 DNA follows: TGTGCCAGCAGGACTGACAGGCCCTTGGAGCCGTGGAATCAGCCCCAGCATTTT. Its protein product is CASRTDRPLEPWNQPQHF.

This clone was detected only once. This chain connects TRBV10-3 to TRBJ2-7, with TRBD1 identical over 12 bases. The V and J ends lost 3 bases and 4 bases, in that order; junction bases with no gene match: 7. Germline CDR1 ENHRY, CDR2 SYGVKD. This CDR3 spans 16 amino acids. CDR3 nucleotide sequence: TGTGCCATCAGTGATTTCCGGGACAGGGGGCTTTACGAGCAGTACTTC. Protein product: CAISDFRDRGLYEQYF.

This clone appeared a single time. V is TRBV9 and J is TRBJ1-2; 10 nucleotides match TRBD1. The CDR3 is 15 residues long. CDR1 and CDR2 (germline): SGDLS, YYNGEE. J lost 3 bases, V lost 5 bases, and 7 bases had no gene match. CDR3 nucleotides: TGTGCCAGCAGACATCGGGACAGGGGAGACTATGGCTACACCTTC. It translates to CASRHRDRGDYGYTF.

The V call is TRBV19, the J call TRBJ2-1; 12 bases match TRBD2. The CDR3 runs 17 residues. V gave up 3 bases and J gave up 4 bases; unmatched junction bases: 7. CDR1 LNHDA and CDR2 SQIVND come from the germline V gene (reference sequence). CDR3 protein: CASSIPSGLAGYNEQFF. As DNA, the CDR3 is TGTGCCAGTAGTATTCCTAGCGGACTAGCGGGGTACAATGAGCAGTTCTTC.

This clone has only one observation. J is TRBJ1-2 and V is TRBV25-1, with 12 bases that match TRBD1. Germline V gives CDR1 MGHDK, CDR2 SYGVNS. The V and J ends lost 3 bases and 4 bases, in that order; junction bases with no gene match: 9. This CDR3 is built from 17 residues. The CDR3 region has the DNA TGTGCCAGCAGTGAGGCCTTGGGGACAGGGGGCAGCTATGGCTACACCTTC. Its protein is CASSEALGTGGSYGYTF.

V gene TRBV6-5 combines with J gene TRBJ1-4; TRBD1 might be the D (5 bases). The ends were cut back, 0 bases at V and 6 bases at J, with 11 bases in the middle. The CDR3 extends over 15 amino acids. CDR1 and CDR2 (germline): MNHEY, SVGAGI. CDR3 sequence (DNA): TGTGCCAGCAGTTACTCGTCAGGGAAATATGAAAAACTGTTTTTT. This gives the protein CASSYSSGKYEKLFF.

The DNA of the CDR3 is TGCGCCAGCAGTCAGAAACAGGGGGCGAACACTGAAGCTTTCTTT. It translates to CASSQKQGANTEAFF. V gene TRBV10-2 combines with J gene TRBJ1-1; 9 bases are shared with TRBD1. This CDR3 contains 15 residues. Germline trimming cut 5 bases from V and 1 base from J; bases unmatched to any gene: 5. Germline V gene sequence: CDR1 WSHSY, CDR2 SAAADI.

This clone was counted a few times. The chain joins TRBV6-4 to TRBJ1-1; 8 bases fit TRBD1. This CDR3 spans 13 amino acids. V trimming: 5 bases; J trimming: 4 bases; junction bases outside the gene matches: 3. Germline assignment: CDR1 MRHNA and CDR2 SNTAGT. The CDR3 region has the DNA TGTGCCAGCAGTCAGGGGGCAAGCACTGAAGCTTTCTTT. Amino acid sequence: CASSQGASTEAFF.

The chain recombines TRBV2 with TRBJ2-1, with 9 bases lining up with TRBD1. The CDR3 is made up of 14 amino acids. From germline, CDR1 is SNHLY and CDR2 FYNNEI. V shed 4 bases and J 9 bases; nucleotides not matched to a gene: 7. This CDR3 is CASSGDRGIGEQFF. The CDR3 coding sequence is TGTGCCAGCAGTGGAGACAGGGGGATTGGTGAGCAGTTCTTC.

The chain carries TRBV5-1 and TRBJ2-6, with TRBD2 matching 9 bases. There are 17 residues in the CDR3. Germline CDR1 reads SGHRS; CDR2 reads YFSETQ. V was clipped by 4 bases and J by 1 base; unmatched bases: 6. The CDR3 DNA reads TGCGCCAGCAGCCCCCTCGCGGGGGGGTCTGGGGCCAACGTCCTGACTTTC. Translated, it gives CASSPLAGGSGANVLTF.

The J gene is TRBJ2-7, the V gene TRBV5-1, with D possibly matching TRBD2 (7 bases). CDR3 length: 14 residues. V lost 0 bases and J lost 5, with 12 bases in between. Looked up from germline, CDR1 is SGHRS and CDR2 is YFSETQ. The CDR3 DNA reads as TGCGCCAGCAGCTTGGCCGGGGGGCGTAACGAGCAGTACTTC. This encodes CASSLAGGRNEQYF.

The chain couples TRBV7-9 to TRBJ2-7; 9 nucleotides line up with TRBD1. Germline V gene sequence: CDR1 SEHNR, CDR2 FQNEAQ (reference sequence). J lost 7 bases, V lost 5 bases, and 9 bases had no gene match. CDR3 length equals 14 residues. CDR3 DNA sequence: TGTGCCAGCAGCGACCGGGACAGGGTCGGGGAGCAGTACTTC. Protein: CASSDRDRVGEQYF.

The chain joins TRBV5-4 to TRBJ2-3; TRBD2 matches at 8 bases. The CDR3 consists of 16 residues. V gave up 1 base and J gave up 6 bases; unmatched junction bases: 10. Germline V gene sequence: CDR1 SGHNT, CDR2 YYREEE (reference sequence). The CDR3 DNA is TGTGCCAGCAGCTTGTATTCGGGACTAGGGGTGGATACGCAGTATTTT. Amino acid sequence: CASSLYSGLGVDTQYF.

This clone appeared a single time. The chain has TRBV27 and TRBJ1-2; D unclear. CDR1 is MNHEY, CDR2 SMNVEV, per germline (reference sequence). Trimming shortened V by 5 bases and J by 5 bases, and 12 bases separated the two germline ends. The CDR3 consists of 13 residues. CDR3 region: CASSQRGLYGYTF. Written as DNA, the CDR3 is TGTGCCAGCAGTCAAAGAGGACTTTATGGCTACACCTTC.

This chain connects TRBV4-2 to TRBJ1-4, with a tentative D call TRBD1 (6 bases). The V end was cut by 3 bases, the J end by 6 bases, with 17 bases between. Germline-derived CDR1 and CDR2 are LGHNA and YNFKEQ. CDR3 length: 16 residues. The CDR3 region has the DNA TGTGCCAGCAGCCACGAAACAGGGAGGGGAGATGAAAAACTGTTTTTT. It codes for CASSHETGRGDEKLFF.

This chain links TRBV5-1 with TRBJ2-3, with 7 bases lining up with TRBD2. The V gene end was trimmed by 0 bases and the J gene end by 2 bases; junction bases not matched to a gene: 9. The germline V gene has CDR1 SGHRS and CDR2 YFSETQ. This CDR3 region has 17 residues. CDR3 nucleotides: TGCGCCAGCAGCTTGGCCGGCGCGGGAGAGATCACAGATACGCAGTATTTT. Its protein is CASSLAGAGEITDTQYF.

The chain joins TRBV28 to TRBJ2-1; tentatively, D is TRBD2 (5 bases). CDR3 length: 14 residues. The germline V gene has CDR1 MDHEN and CDR2 SYDVKM. V lost 6 bases and J 4 bases, leaving 13 bases between the germline ends. CDR3: CASRRVPAYNEQFF. For the CDR3, the DNA is TGTGCCAGCAGGCGGGTCCCGGCTTACAATGAGCAGTTCTTC.

The V and J genes are TRBV11-3 and TRBJ2-3; unclear D gene. CDR1 and CDR2 (germline): SGHNT, YENEEA. This CDR3 contains 15 residues. Trimming removed 1 base from V and 0 bases from J, with 8 bases in between. The DNA of the CDR3 is TGTGCCAGCAGCTTAGGGGCCACTAGCACAGATACGCAGTATTTT. This gives the protein CASSLGATSTDTQYF.

The chain links TRBV5-1 to TRBJ1-2; 9 bases are shared with TRBD1. The CDR3 is 14 residues long. Germline-derived CDR1 and CDR2 are SGHRS and YFSETQ. With V trimmed by 6 bases and J by 3 bases, 6 bases remained unmatched. CDR3 loop: CASKPTGGDYGYTF. The DNA of the CDR3 is TGCGCCAGCAAGCCCACAGGGGGCGACTATGGCTACACCTTC.